This entry describes one T cell receptor beta chain. Vbeta (60) and Jbeta (13) primers were used in the PCR. Method: immunoSEQ multiplex PCR; TCRdb's copy keeps in-frame clones and lacks some. This sample carries about 130,000 clones, 65% to 85% of them seen once, and the ten largest clones take 3% to 4%. The data were taken from a study of cytomegalovirus exposure and HLA in healthy donors. Looking at the study overall: Unique TCRs from HLA-typed donors, about 85 million of them, were held in an early data release.

The CDR3 spans 12 residues. V lost 2 bases and J 8 bases, leaving 6 bases between the germline ends. Looked up from germline, CDR1 is MNHNS and CDR2 is SASEGT. Sequenced sample: PBMCs. The TCR comes from a man younger than 35 in good health and CMV-seropositive. The chain recombines TRBV6-1 with TRBJ1-4; D is unresolved. The CDR3 loop is CASSEYMEKLFF. CDR3 nucleotide sequence: TGTGCCAGCAGTGAATATATGGAAAAACTGTTTTTT.